This T cell receptor (beta chain) was sequenced in a study of CD8 T cells in Susac syndrome. Reverse transcription used roughly 0.5 to 1 ug RNA and random hexamers. Amplification of TCR beta CDR3 by immunoSEQ multiplex PCR spanned 54 Vbeta and 13 Jbeta. TCRdb reprocessed the immunoSEQ multiplex PCR reads with MiXCR, giving one entry per CDR3 protein. The top ten hold approximately 0.15% of the sample, which has approximately 210,000 distinct CDR3 sequences, about 95% seen once. CDR3 length: 14 residues. V shed 5 bases and J 1 base; nucleotides not matched to a gene: 6. Germline loops: CDR1 DFQATT, CDR2 SNEGSKA (reference sequence). CD8+ and CD4+ T cells circulating in blood were sequenced for TCR beta.

The chain employs TRBV20-1 and TRBJ2-3; 7 bases line up with TRBD2. Sequenced: CD4+ T cells from PBMCs. This receptor was obtained from a human donor with Susac syndrome. In DNA form, the CDR3 reads TGCAGTGCTGGTAGCCTAGCGGGCACAGATACGCAGTATTTT. This gives the protein CSAGSLAGTDTQYF.